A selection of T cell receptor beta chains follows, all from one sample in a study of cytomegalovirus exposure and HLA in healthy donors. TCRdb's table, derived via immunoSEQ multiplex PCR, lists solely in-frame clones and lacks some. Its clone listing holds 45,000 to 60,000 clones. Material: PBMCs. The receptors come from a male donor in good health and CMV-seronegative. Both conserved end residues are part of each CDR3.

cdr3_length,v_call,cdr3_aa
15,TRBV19,CASQTGASSYNEQFF
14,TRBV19,CASLPLGQVYGYTF
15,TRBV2,CASRRQGTGNQPQHF
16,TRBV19,CASSPRQTFPGNTIYF
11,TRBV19,CASGGAGEQFF
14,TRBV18,CASSQNSGDYEQYF
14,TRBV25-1,CASSERGGNQPQHF
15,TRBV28,CASSWGLSGTDTQYF
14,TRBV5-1,CASSLDSGETEAFF
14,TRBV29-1,CSVLDRGGPYEQYF
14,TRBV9,CASSVAGTGDEQYF
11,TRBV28,CASTTARGGFF
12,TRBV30,CAWTGHRGEQYF
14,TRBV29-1,CSSSGASGKNTQYF
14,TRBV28,CASKRQGTGNTIYF
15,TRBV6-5,CASSSWTGKGETQYF
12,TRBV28,CASTQAGYGYTF
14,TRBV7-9,CASSSTGIGEKLFF
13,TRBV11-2,CASSSITGYEQYF
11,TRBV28,CARIHEREAFF
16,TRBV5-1,CASSLATGGGQETQYF
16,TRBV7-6,CASSSGTGAAYNEQFF
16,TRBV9,CASSVATGGARDEQYF
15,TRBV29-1,CSVESSGSGTDKQYF
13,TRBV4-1,CASSTREDNEQFF
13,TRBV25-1,CARPERRQNIQYF
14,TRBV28,CASSFGGQGTEAFF
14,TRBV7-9,CASSPLAAKNIQYF
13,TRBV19,CASTRGGGYEQYF
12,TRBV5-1,CASSSQGNEQFF
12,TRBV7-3,CASSPSTGELFF
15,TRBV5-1,CASRSGTSGREEQFF
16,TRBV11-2,CASSLGRGGSYNEQFF
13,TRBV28,CASIGTSAYEQYF
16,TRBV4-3,CASSRTQGAGGNTIYF
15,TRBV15,CATSRGAAGQETQYF
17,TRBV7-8,CASSLRQVLSGNTEAFF
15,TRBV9,CASSVEGGDNSPLHF
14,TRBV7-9,CASSVQGFAYEQYF
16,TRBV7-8,CASSFGGAGYTGELFF
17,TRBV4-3,CASSQDFSGELSYEQYF
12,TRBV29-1,CSVEWRLETQYF
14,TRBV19,CASSTLRQRYEQYF
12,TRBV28,CASSSYQETQYF
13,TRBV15,CATSRDSPTGYTF
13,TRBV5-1,CASSFRGTDTQYF
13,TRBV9,CASSVGTGDTQYF
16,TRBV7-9,CASSSRTSGGGDTQYF
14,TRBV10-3,CAISDRSGGDTQYF
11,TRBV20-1,CSASQGVGYTF
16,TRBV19,CASSRRGGRGGDTQYF
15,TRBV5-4,CASSVDIATNEKLFF
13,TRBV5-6,CASSPGHDYEQYF
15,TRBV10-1,CASSGPGKASEKLFF
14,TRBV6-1,CASCVGGGADTQYF
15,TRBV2,CASSFGTGGAETQYF
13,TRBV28,CASKTGGADTQYF